These 22 T cell receptor beta chains were sequenced from one sample in a study of T cells in Graves' hyperthyroidism and ophthalmopathy. Amplification targeted TCR beta CDR3 regions from RNA transcripts. The TCR CDR3 was amplified in a first-round RT-PCR using the HTBI primer set. MiXCR, run by TCRdb on the multiplex PCR reads, gives a single entry per CDR3 protein. The sample records approximately 370,000 distinct CDR3 sequences, 15% to 20% being singletons. The sequenced sample was blood. The receptors originated from a young woman with Graves' hyperthyroidism that later progressed to Graves' ophthalmopathy.

This clonotype has a count of ten or more. The V call is TRBV11-2, the J call TRBJ2-7; D remains ambiguous. The CDR3 extends over 13 amino acids. The ends were cut back, 3 bases at V and 2 bases at J, with 8 bases in the middle. CDR1 is SGHAT and CDR2 is FQNNGV in the germline V gene. CDR3 DNA: TGTGCCAGCAGCTTCCGGACGACCTACGAGCAGTACTTC. Its protein is CASSFRTTYEQYF.

This clonotype was counted a few times. The rearrangement uses TRBV6-1 and TRBJ1-6; TRBD1 agrees at 9 bases. Trimming took 5 bases from V and 9 from J; bases not matched to a gene: 8. This CDR3 is 15 amino acids long. Germline V gene sequence: CDR1 MNHNS, CDR2 SASEGT. In DNA form, the CDR3 reads TGTGCCAGCAGTTATTCCGGGACAGGGACTTCACCCCTCCACTTT. Its translation: CASSYSGTGTSPLHF.

This clonotype was seen repeatedly, ten times or more. The chain couples TRBV12-3 or TRBV12-4 to TRBJ2-3; no clear D. V was shortened by 0 bases and J by 4 bases, with 11 bases between the two germline ends. This CDR3 spans 15 amino acids. CDR3 protein: CASSLARRRPDTQYF. Here the CDR3 DNA reads TGTGCCAGCAGTTTAGCTCGGAGACGGCCAGATACGCAGTATTTT.

The genes are TRBV28 and TRBJ2-1; D remains ambiguous. The CDR3 loop spans 14 amino acids. V was pared by 5 bases and J by 1 base, with 9 bases between. Germline loops: CDR1 MDHEN, CDR2 SYDVKM. CDR3 loop: CASSARQSYNEQFF. CDR3 DNA: TGTGCCAGCAGTGCTAGACAATCCTACAATGAGCAGTTCTTC. The whole variable domain, filled in from reference TRBV28 and TRBJ2-1, reads DVKVTQSSRYLVKRTGEKVFLECVQDMDHENMFWYRQDPGLGLRLIYFSYDVKMKEKGDIPEGYSVSREKKERFSLILESASTNQTSMYLCASSARQSYNEQFFGPGTRLTVL.

This clonotype was observed many times. The chain joins TRBV24-1 to TRBJ2-5, with D uncertain. CDR3 length: 16 amino acids. The V gene's germline CDR1 is KGHDR and CDR2 SFDVKD. The V gene lost 7 bases and the J gene lost 1 base, with 18 bases spanning the gap. CDR3 residues: CATSSPSGPTQETQYF. In nucleotides, the CDR3 is TGTGCCACCAGCTCCCCGTCTGGTCCCACCCAAGAGACCCAGTACTTC.

This clonotype occurred many times. This chain joins TRBV5-1 and TRBJ2-5; D perhaps matches TRBD1 (5 bases). Trimming removed 6 bases at V and 2 bases at J, with 17 bases between. Germline CDR1 reads SGHRS; CDR2 reads YFSETQ. This CDR3 spans 15 amino acids. For the CDR3, the DNA is TGCGCCAGCAAGGTCACAGGCTCGGAACAAGAGACCCAGTACTTC. This translates into CASKVTGSEQETQYF. The variable domain in full, with the rest retrieved from reference TRBV5-1 and TRBJ2-5, is KAGVTQTPRYLIKTRGQQVTLSCSPISGHRSVSWYQQTPGQGLQFLFEYFSETQRNKGNFPGRFSGRQFSNSRSEMNVSTLELGDSALYLCASKVTGSEQETQYFGPGTRLLVL.

The chain links TRBV6-2 or TRBV6-3 to TRBJ2-1; 11 positions match TRBD2. The CDR3 is 15 amino acids. V lost 5 bases to trimming and J lost 7 bases; unmatched junction nucleotides: 7. In germline, CDR1 is MNHEY, CDR2 SVGEGT. The CDR3 protein is CASSPSGGTMNEQFF. CDR3 DNA: TGTGCCAGCAGTCCTAGCGGGGGGACCATGAATGAGCAGTTCTTC.

There are a few counts of this clonotype. This chain joins TRBV7-9 and TRBJ2-1; 12 bases are a match to TRBD2. Germline CDR1 and CDR2: SEHNR and FQNEAQ (reference sequence). This CDR3 region has 21 residues. With 2 bases clipped from V and 1 base from J, the junction kept 15 bases outside the gene matches. CDR3 DNA: TGTGCCAGCAGCTTATGGCCTCCTCTAGCGGGAGGGGAATCGTCCTACAATGAGCAGTTCTTC. Amino acid sequence: CASSLWPPLAGGESSYNEQFF.

This chain joins TRBV6-1 and TRBJ1-1, with D perhaps matching TRBD1 (5 bases). This CDR3 is 15 amino acids long. Germline V gene lookup returns CDR1 MNHNS and CDR2 SASEGT. V dropped 5 bases and J dropped 4 bases, with 17 bases sitting between them. CDR3 bases: TGTGCCAGCAGTATGGGGGGGGGAATGGGCACTGAAGCTTTCTTT. Protein: CASSMGGGMGTEAFF.

In this sample, this clonotype turned up a few times. This rearrangement joins TRBV28 to TRBJ1-2; the D gene is possibly TRBD1 (5 bases). The germline gives CDR1 MDHEN, CDR2 SYDVKM. Trimming cost V 6 bases and J 8 bases, with 19 bases left between them. The length of the CDR3 is 14 residues. The CDR3 here is CASRSPARAGGYTF. The CDR3 nucleotides read TGTGCCAGCAGGTCCCCGGCCAGGGCGGGCGGCTACACCTTC.

This clonotype was seen at least ten times. The V and J genes are TRBV10-3 and TRBJ1-2; 9 bases match TRBD1. The CDR3 consists of 14 residues. The V gene end was trimmed by 8 bases and the J gene end by 2 bases; junction bases not matched to a gene: 6. Germline CDR1 reads ENHRY; CDR2 reads SYGVKD. In DNA form, the CDR3 reads TGTGCCATCTTAAGACAGGGGGAAAACTATGGCTACACCTTC. It is translated as CAILRQGENYGYTF.

This clonotype has at least ten counts. This chain joins TRBV11-2 and TRBJ2-1; 9 nucleotides agree with TRBD2. Germline values: CDR1 SGHAT, CDR2 FQNNGV. The CDR3 loop spans 16 amino acids. With V trimmed by 2 bases and J by 2 bases, 4 bases remained unmatched. CDR3 protein: CASSLLAGGAYNEQFF. CDR3 nucleotide sequence: TGTGCCAGCAGCTTACTCGCGGGGGGGGCCTACAATGAGCAGTTCTTC.

The chain couples TRBV7-2 to TRBJ2-5; 11 bases are shared with TRBD2. Germline lookup yields CDR1 SGHTA and CDR2 FQGNSA. This CDR3 contains 17 residues. Trimming cost V 6 bases and J 2 bases; bases outside gene matches: 11. CDR3 in amino acids: CASRTHLGLAAQETQYF. The CDR3 DNA reads TGTGCCAGCAGAACCCACCTGGGACTAGCGGCTCAAGAGACCCAGTACTTC. Full variable domain (outside the CDR3, taken from reference TRBV7-2 and TRBJ2-5): GAGVSQSPSNKVTEKGKDVELRCDPISGHTALYWYRQSLGQGLEFLIYFQGNSAPDKSGLPSDRFSAERTGGSVSTLTIQRTQQEDSAVYLCASRTHLGLAAQETQYFGPGTRLLVL.

This chain connects TRBV13 to TRBJ2-3; D remains ambiguous. The CDR3 spans 14 residues. The germline V gene encodes CDR1 PRHDT and CDR2 FYEKMQ (reference sequence). V was shortened by 0 bases and J by 4 bases, with 8 bases between the two germline ends. This CDR3 reads CASSLGASPDTQYF. CDR3 nucleotide sequence: TGTGCCAGCAGCTTAGGAGCCTCTCCAGATACGCAGTATTTT.

This clonotype was counted only a few times. J is TRBJ1-1 and V is TRBV11-2, with 9 bases matching TRBD1. The CDR3 has 12 residues. V was pared by 2 bases and J by 11 bases, with 3 bases of the junction left unmatched. Germline CDR1 is SGHAT and CDR2 is FQNNGV. The CDR3 nucleotides are TGTGCCAGCAGCTTATTTGGGACAGGGGCTTTCTTT. It codes for CASSLFGTGAFF.

V gene TRBV5-1 combines with J gene TRBJ2-5, with 9 bases matching TRBD2. CDR1 SGHRS and CDR2 YFSETQ come from the germline V gene. The CDR3 is 15 residues long. The ends lost 2 bases at V and 5 bases at J; junction bases unmatched: 7. The CDR3 is CASSFGAGGRETQYF. The CDR3 DNA reads TGCGCCAGCAGCTTTGGCGCGGGAGGGCGGGAGACCCAGTACTTC.

This clonotype was seen a few times. In DNA, the CDR3 is TGCGCCAGCAGCTTGGACCCTCTTGACGCTACGCAGTATTTT. Amino acids: CASSLDPLDATQYF. The chain is built from TRBV5-1 and TRBJ2-3; no clear D. The germline V and J ends were trimmed by 0 bases and 8 bases, with 13 bases remaining between them. CDR3 length equals 14 residues. In germline, CDR1 is SGHRS, CDR2 YFSETQ.

This clonotype was found many times. The chain joins TRBV6-1 to TRBJ2-1; 14 bases match TRBD2. Looked up from germline, CDR1 is MNHNS and CDR2 is SASEGT. This CDR3 spans 16 amino acids. V lost 6 bases and J lost 7; bases outside the gene matches: 8. This CDR3 is CASSQRTSGRFNEQFF. The CDR3 nucleotides are TGTGCCAGCAGCCAAAGGACTAGCGGGAGGTTTAATGAGCAGTTCTTC.

This clonotype was counted ten times or more. The V gene is TRBV19, the J gene TRBJ2-5, with 8 positions matching TRBD1. Germline CDR1 is LNHDA and CDR2 is SQIVND (reference sequence). J was trimmed by 1 base and V by 5 bases; bases with no gene match: 12. The CDR3 is 17 amino acids. The CDR3 region is CASSPAITTGGQETQYF. The DNA for the CDR3 is TGTGCCAGTAGTCCAGCGATTACAACAGGGGGCCAAGAGACCCAGTACTTC.

This clonotype was counted many times. The J gene is TRBJ2-3, the V gene TRBV20-1, with D tentatively TRBD1 or TRBD2 (5 bases each). With 5 bases removed from V and 5 bases from J, the gap between germline ends came to 11 bases. CDR1 is DFQATT, CDR2 SNEGSKA, per germline (reference sequence). This CDR3 region has 12 residues. This CDR3 reads CSALGAGDTQYF. The CDR3 DNA is TGCAGTGCTTTAGGGGCGGGAGATACGCAGTATTTT.

This clonotype has ten or more counts. The chain links TRBV7-6 to TRBJ2-1, with D possibly TRBD1 on 7 matching bases. The ends were cut back, 5 bases at V and 4 bases at J, with 15 bases in the middle. This CDR3 spans 15 amino acids. CDR1 is SGHVS and CDR2 is FNYEAQ in the germline V gene. The CDR3 bases are TGTGCCAGCAGCCCTCTGCGGGGACAGTACAATGAGCAGTTCTTC. It encodes CASSPLRGQYNEQFF.

This clonotype was recorded many times. This sequence joins TRBV20-1 and TRBJ2-7; 11 nucleotides match TRBD1. After removal of 0 bases from V and 3 bases from J, the junction contained 7 bases not matched to a gene. CDR1 is DFQATT, CDR2 SNEGSKA, per germline (reference sequence). The length of the CDR3 is 16 residues. The CDR3 sequence is CSARDWDRGGVYEQYF. CDR3 DNA sequence: TGCAGTGCTAGAGATTGGGACAGGGGGGGTGTCTACGAGCAGTACTTC.